This T cell receptor beta chain was profiled in a study of blood T cell repertoires in COVID-19. Study background: T cells, B-cell-depleted T cells, or PBMCs supplied cDNA or gDNA.

Germline V gene data show CDR1 as SGDLS and CDR2 as YYNGEE. The CDR3 is made up of 15 amino acids. Between the trimmed V and J ends, which lost 0 bases and 3 bases, there was a span of 10 bases. Those enrolled, adults aged about 18 to 89 years, came from around 24 US areas. Participants classified as exposed had met a COVID-19 case within 2 weeks before study entry. Original data processing: Amplification from reference gene primers served as the basis for estimated nucleated cell counts. Libraries were prepared by immunoSEQ multiplex PCR; TCRdb keeps only in-frame clonotypes and omits some of them. The DNA was the basis for D and trimming; V, J and clone size are from that table. Of approximately 65,000 clones listed, around two thirds are singletons.

This sequence was found in a woman aged 60 to 75 who had been exposed to COVID-19. V and J are TRBV9 and TRBJ1-5; D may be TRBD1 (6 bases). Input material: PBMCs or T cells enriched from blood (not recorded which). This CDR3 is CASSVGGGDNQPQHF. The CDR3 DNA is TGTGCCAGCAGCGTAGGAGGGGGGGACAATCAGCCCCAGCATTTT. Supplemented by reference TRBV9 and TRBJ1-5, the full variable domain reads DSGVTQTPKHLITATGQRVTLRCSPRSGDLSVYWYQQSLDQGLQFLIQYYNGEERAKGNILERFSAQQFPDLHSELNLSSLELGDSALYFCASSVGGGDNQPQHFGDGTRLSIL.